The clone carrying this T cell receptor (beta chain) was picked up a small number of times. Its matching antigen is unknown. Sample donors were healthy Caucasian individuals that came from Russia, aged about 6 to 95. The V and J ends lost 5 bases and 3 bases respectively, with 13 bases between them. The CDR3 is 14 amino acids. Per germline, CDR1 SGHRS and CDR2 YFSETQ. This entry is derived from a study of blood T cells in healthy people across ages. Study-level findings and limits: There was a strong correlation between TCR beta diversity and naive T cell percentage. Leaving the PBMCs unsorted stopped any conclusive comparison of naive versus antigen-experienced cells.

PCR was performed a second time for about 7 to 12 cycles using a sample-barcoded 5' primer and a J-beta primer mix. Tagging of each cDNA molecule was performed by a template-switch adaptor with 12 random nucleotides. TCRdb re-analysed the 5' RACE reads in MiXCR, keeping a single row per CDR3 protein. The top ten clones hold around 30% of a sample with hundreds of thousands of distinct CDR3 sequences, around 41% of them seen once. This sequence was found in an elderly man in good health. This chain joins TRBV5-1 and TRBJ2-3; D gene uncertain. The sample comprised blood. In DNA form, the CDR3 reads TGCGCCAGCAGTAACCGGTGGGGTACAGATACGCAGTATTTT. Its translation is CASSNRWGTDTQYF.